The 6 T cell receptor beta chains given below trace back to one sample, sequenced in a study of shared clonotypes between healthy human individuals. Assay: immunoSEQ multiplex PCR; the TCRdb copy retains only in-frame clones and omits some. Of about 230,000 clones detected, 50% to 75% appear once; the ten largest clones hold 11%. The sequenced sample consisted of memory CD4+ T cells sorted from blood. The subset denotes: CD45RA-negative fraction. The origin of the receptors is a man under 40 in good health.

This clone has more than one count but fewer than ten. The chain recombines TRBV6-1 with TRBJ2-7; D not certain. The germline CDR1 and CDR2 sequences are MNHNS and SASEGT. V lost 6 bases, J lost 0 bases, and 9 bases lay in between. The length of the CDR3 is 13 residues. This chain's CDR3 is CASRVHSSYEQYF. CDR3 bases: TGTGCCAGCAGGGTCCACAGCTCCTACGAGCAGTACTTC.

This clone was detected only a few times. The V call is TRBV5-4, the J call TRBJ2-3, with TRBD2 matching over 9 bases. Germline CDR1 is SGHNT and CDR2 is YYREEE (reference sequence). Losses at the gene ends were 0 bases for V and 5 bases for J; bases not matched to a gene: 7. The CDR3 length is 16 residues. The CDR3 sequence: CASSLDSGSAKDTQYF. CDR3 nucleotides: TGTGCCAGCAGCTTGGATAGCGGGAGTGCGAAAGATACGCAGTATTTT.

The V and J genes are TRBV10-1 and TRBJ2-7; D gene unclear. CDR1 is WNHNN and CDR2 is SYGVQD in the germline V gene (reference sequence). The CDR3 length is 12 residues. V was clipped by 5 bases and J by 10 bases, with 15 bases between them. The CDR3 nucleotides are TGCGCCAGCAGTAACGGGTTTTTAAACCAGTACTTC. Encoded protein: CASSNGFLNQYF.

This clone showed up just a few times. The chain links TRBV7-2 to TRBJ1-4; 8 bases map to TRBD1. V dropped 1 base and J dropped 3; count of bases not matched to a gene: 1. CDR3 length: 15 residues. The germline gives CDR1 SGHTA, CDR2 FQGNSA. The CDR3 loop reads CASSLGQGSNEKLFF. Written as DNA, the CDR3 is TGTGCCAGCAGCTTAGGACAGGGGTCTAATGAAAAACTGTTTTTT.

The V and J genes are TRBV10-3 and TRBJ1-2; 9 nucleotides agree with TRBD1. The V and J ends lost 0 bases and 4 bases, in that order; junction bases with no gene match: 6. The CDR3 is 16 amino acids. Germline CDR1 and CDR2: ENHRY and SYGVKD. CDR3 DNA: TGTGCCATCAGTGAGTCTTCCGGACAGGGGAGCTATGGCTACACCTTC. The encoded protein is CAISESSGQGSYGYTF.

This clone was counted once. CDR3 loop: CASSTTDRGPVDTGELFF. Written as DNA, the CDR3 is TGTGCCAGCTCCACGACGGACAGGGGCCCGGTTGACACCGGGGAGCTGTTTTTT. This rearrangement joins TRBV18 to TRBJ2-2; 9 bases are a match to TRBD1. Trimming took 6 bases from V and 3 from J; bases not matched to a gene: 14. The CDR3 has 18 residues. Germline loops: CDR1 KGHSH, CDR2 LQKENI.